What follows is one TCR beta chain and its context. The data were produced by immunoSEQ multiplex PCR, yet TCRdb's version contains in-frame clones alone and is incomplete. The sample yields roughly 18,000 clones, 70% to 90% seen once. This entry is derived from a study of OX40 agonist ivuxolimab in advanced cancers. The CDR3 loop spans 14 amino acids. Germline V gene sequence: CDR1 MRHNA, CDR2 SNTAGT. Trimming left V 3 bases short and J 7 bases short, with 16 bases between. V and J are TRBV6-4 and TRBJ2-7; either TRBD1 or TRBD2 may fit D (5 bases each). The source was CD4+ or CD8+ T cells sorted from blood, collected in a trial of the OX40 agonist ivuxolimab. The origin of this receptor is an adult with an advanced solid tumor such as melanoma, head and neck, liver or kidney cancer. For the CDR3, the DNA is TGTGCCAGCAGTGATTGGGCAGGGAGTCGGGAGCAGTACTTC. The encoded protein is CASSDWAGSREQYF.